This T cell receptor beta chain was sequenced in a study of shared clonotypes between healthy human individuals. Across the study: Per donor, CD8 memory used one plate, CD8 naive used two, CD4 memory used three and CD4 naive used three.

Comments on this clone: No antigen is known for it.

Clones were sequenced by immunoSEQ multiplex PCR, and TCRdb holds only the in-frame ones, with some missing. The profile shows 2 million to 2.5 million clones, roughly 93% of them singletons. This CDR3 is built from 14 residues. The V gene's germline CDR1 is MNHNY and CDR2 SVGAGI (reference sequence). V was trimmed by 2 bases and J by 5 bases, leaving 13 bases between them. General observations from the study: Naive CD4 clonotype sharing across a few donors was 4.5% to 6%.

The TCR originated in a man aged 18 to 30 in good health. Some clones in this sample may be carry-over from other donors' samples. This rearrangement joins TRBV6-6 to TRBJ2-7, with D perhaps matching TRBD1 (7 bases). The sequencing input was naive CD4+ T cells from PBMCs. The sample's subset: CD45RA+ positively selected. The DNA for the CDR3 is TGTGCCAGCAGTTACGCGGGACAGCGTCACGAGCAGTACTTC. The encoded protein is CASSYAGQRHEQYF.